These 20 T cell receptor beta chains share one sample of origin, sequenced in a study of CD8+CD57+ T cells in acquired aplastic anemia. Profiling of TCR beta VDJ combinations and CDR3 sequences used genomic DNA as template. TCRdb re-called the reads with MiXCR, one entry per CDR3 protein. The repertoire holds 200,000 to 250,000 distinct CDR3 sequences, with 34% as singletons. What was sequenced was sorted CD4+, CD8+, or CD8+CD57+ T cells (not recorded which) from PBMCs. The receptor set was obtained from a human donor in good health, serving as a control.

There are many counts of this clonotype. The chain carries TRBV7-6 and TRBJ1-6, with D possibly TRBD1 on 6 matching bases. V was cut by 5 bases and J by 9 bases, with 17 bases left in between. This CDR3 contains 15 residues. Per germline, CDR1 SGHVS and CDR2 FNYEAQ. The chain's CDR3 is CASSPTPGQTSPLHF. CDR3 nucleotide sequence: TGTGCCAGCAGCCCAACGCCCGGACAGACTTCACCCCTCCACTTT.

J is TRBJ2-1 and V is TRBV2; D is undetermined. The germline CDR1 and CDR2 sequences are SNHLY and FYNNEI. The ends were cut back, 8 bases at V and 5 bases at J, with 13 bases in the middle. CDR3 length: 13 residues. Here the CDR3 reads CASSPSDHNEQFF. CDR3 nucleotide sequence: TGTGCCAGCTCCCCTAGTGACCACAATGAGCAGTTCTTC.

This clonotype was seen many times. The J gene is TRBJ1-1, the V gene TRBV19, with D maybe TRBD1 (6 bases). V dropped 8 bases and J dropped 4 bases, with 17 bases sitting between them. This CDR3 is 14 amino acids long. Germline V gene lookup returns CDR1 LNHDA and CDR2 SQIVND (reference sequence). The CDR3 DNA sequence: TGTGCCAGTCGTGGGGGGGGGGCGGTCACTGAAGCTTTCTTT. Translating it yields CASRGGGAVTEAFF.

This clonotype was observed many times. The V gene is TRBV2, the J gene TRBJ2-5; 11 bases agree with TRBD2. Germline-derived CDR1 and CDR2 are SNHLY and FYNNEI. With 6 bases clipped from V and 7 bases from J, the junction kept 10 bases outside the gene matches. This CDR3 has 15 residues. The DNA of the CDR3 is TGTGCCAGCAGAGTAGCGGGAGGGCCTTTTTGGACCCAGTACTTC. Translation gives CASRVAGGPFWTQYF.

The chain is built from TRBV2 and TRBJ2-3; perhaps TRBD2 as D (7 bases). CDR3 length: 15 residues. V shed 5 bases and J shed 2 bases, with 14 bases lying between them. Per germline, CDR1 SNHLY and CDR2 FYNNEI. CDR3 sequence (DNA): TGTGCCAGCAGTTACAGGGAGGGAAACACAGATACGCAGTATTTT. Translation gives CASSYREGNTDTQYF. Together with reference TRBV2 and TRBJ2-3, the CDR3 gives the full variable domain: EPEVTQTPSHQVTQMGQEVILRCVPISNHLYFYWYRQILGQKVEFLVSFYNNEISEKSEIFDDQFSVERPDGSNFTLKIRSTKLEDSAMYFCASSYREGNTDTQYFGPGTRLTVL.

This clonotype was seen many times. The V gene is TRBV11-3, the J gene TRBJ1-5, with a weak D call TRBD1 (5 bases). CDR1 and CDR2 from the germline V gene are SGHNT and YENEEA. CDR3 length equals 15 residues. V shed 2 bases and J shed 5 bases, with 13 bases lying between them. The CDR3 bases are TGTGCCAGCAGCTTAACCACAGGTTCCGATCAGCCCCAGCATTTT. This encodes CASSLTTGSDQPQHF.

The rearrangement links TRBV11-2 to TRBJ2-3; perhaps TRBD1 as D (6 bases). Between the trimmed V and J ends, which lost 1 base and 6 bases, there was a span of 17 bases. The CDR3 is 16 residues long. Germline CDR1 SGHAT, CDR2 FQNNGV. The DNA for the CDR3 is TGTGCCAGCAGCTTAGGAGGGACAACTTCCCCCGATACGCAGTATTTT. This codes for CASSLGGTTSPDTQYF.

CDR3 bases: TGCGCCAGCAGCGATACGAACCCCAGCCACTTT. Its protein is CASSDTNPSHF. The chain joins TRBV10-1 to TRBJ1-6; D call uncertain. Germline V gives CDR1 WNHNN, CDR2 SYGVQD (reference sequence). CDR3 length equals 11 residues. V gave up 6 bases and J gave up 18 bases, with 15 bases separating them.

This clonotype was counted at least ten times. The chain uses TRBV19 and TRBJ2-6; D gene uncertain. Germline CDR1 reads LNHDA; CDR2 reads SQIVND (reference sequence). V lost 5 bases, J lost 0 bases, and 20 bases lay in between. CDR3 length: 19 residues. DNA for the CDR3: TGTGCCAGTAGTCTCCCCCCCGGACGGAAAAGCTCTGGGGCCAACGTCCTGACTTTC. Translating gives CASSLPPGRKSSGANVLTF.

The CDR3 coding sequence is TGTGCCAGCAGTTACGGGGGGGCTGGAAACACCATATATTTT. Translating gives CASSYGGAGNTIYF. The gene calls are TRBV6-5 and TRBJ1-3; maybe TRBD1 (5 bases). CDR3 size: 14 residues. Trimming removed 2 bases at V and 2 bases at J, with 7 bases between. CDR1 is MNHEY and CDR2 is SVGAGI in the germline V gene.

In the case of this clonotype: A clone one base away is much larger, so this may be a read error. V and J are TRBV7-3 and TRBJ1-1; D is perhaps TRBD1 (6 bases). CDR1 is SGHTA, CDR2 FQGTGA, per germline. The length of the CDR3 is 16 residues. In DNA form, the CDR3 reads TGTGCCAGCAGCTTATGGCGGACAGCAGAGAACACTAAAGCTTTCTTT. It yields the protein CASSLWRTAENTKAFF.

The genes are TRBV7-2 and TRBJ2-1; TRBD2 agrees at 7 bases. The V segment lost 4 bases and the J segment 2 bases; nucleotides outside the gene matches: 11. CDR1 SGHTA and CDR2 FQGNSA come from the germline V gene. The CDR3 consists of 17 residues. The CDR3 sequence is CASSSGRWAGAYNEQFF. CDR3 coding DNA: TGTGCCAGCAGCTCGGGAAGGTGGGCGGGAGCCTACAATGAGCAGTTCTTC.

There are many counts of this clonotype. CDR3 DNA sequence: TGCAGCGTAGATAGGGCCCTAGCGGGGGCCTACAATGAGCAGTTCTTC. This sequence encodes CSVDRALAGAYNEQFF. This chain links TRBV29-1 with TRBJ2-1; 10 nucleotides line up with TRBD2. Losses at the gene ends were 6 bases for V and 2 bases for J; bases not matched to a gene: 10. CDR1 is SQVTM, CDR2 ANQGSEA, per germline. The CDR3 is 16 amino acids.

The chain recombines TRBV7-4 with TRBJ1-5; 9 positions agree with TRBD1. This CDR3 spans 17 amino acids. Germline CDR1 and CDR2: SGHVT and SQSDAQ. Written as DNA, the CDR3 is TGTGTCCCAAGGAGACGACAGGGACAGGGTATTGGTCAGCCCCAGCATTTT. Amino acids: CVPRRRQGQGIGQPQHF.

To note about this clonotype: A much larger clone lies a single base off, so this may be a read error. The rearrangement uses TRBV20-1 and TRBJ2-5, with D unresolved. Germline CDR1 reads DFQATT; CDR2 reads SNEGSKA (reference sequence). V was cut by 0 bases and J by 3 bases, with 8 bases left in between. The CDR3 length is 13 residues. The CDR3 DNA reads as TGCAGTGCTAGAGATCCGAAGGAAGAGACCCAGTACTTC. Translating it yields CSARDPKEETQYF.

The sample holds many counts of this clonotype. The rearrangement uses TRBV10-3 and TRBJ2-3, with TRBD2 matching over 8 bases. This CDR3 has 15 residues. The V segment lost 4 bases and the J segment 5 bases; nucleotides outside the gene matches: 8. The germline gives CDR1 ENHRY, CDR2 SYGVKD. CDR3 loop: CAISVTGGGEDTQYF. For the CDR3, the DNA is TGTGCCATCAGTGTAACGGGGGGGGGCGAAGATACGCAGTATTTT.

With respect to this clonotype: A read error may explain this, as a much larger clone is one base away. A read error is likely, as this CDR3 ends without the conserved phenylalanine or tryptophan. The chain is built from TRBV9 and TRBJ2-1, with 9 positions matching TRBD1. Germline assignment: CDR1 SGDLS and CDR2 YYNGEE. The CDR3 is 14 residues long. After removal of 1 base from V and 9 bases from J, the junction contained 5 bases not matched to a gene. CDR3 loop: CASSVRQGVGEQFL. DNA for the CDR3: TGTGCCAGCAGCGTACGACAGGGGGTGGGTGAGCAGTTCCTC.

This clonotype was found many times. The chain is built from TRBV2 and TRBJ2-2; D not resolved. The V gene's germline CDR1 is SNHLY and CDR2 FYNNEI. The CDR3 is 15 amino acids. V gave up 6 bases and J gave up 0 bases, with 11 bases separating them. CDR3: CASSGRVANTGELFF. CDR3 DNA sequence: TGTGCCAGCAGCGGTCGCGTCGCGAACACCGGGGAGCTGTTTTTT.

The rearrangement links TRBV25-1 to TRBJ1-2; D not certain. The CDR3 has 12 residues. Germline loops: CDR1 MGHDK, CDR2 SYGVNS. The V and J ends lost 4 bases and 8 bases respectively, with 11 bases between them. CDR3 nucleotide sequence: TGTGCCAGCAGTGTAGATGGTTGGGGCTACACCTTC. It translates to CASSVDGWGYTF.

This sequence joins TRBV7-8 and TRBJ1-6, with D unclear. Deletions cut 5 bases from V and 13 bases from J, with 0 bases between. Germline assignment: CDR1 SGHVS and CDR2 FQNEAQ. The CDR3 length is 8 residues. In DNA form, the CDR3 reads TGTGCCAGCAGCCCCCTCCACTTT. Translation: CASSPLHF.